This T cell receptor (beta chain) comes out of a study of OX40 agonist ivuxolimab in advanced cancers. Profiling relied on immunoSEQ multiplex PCR, and the TCRdb table lists in-frame clones only, not all of them. The sample gives tens of thousands of clones, 85% to 90% of which show up once; about 1.5% is in the top ten. CDR3 size: 15 residues. V was clipped by 6 bases and J by 4 bases; unmatched bases: 9. Germline CDR1 KGHSH, CDR2 LQKENI. The clonotype originates from an adult with an advanced solid tumor such as melanoma, head and neck, liver or kidney cancer. The chain uses TRBV18 and TRBJ2-5; 9 bases match TRBD1. The sequenced sample was CD4+ or CD8+ T cells sorted from blood, obtained in a trial of the OX40 agonist ivuxolimab. CDR3 sequence (DNA): TGTGCCAGCTCCGCCGGGACAGGGTTGGGAGAGACCCAGTACTTC. It is translated as CASSAGTGLGETQYF.